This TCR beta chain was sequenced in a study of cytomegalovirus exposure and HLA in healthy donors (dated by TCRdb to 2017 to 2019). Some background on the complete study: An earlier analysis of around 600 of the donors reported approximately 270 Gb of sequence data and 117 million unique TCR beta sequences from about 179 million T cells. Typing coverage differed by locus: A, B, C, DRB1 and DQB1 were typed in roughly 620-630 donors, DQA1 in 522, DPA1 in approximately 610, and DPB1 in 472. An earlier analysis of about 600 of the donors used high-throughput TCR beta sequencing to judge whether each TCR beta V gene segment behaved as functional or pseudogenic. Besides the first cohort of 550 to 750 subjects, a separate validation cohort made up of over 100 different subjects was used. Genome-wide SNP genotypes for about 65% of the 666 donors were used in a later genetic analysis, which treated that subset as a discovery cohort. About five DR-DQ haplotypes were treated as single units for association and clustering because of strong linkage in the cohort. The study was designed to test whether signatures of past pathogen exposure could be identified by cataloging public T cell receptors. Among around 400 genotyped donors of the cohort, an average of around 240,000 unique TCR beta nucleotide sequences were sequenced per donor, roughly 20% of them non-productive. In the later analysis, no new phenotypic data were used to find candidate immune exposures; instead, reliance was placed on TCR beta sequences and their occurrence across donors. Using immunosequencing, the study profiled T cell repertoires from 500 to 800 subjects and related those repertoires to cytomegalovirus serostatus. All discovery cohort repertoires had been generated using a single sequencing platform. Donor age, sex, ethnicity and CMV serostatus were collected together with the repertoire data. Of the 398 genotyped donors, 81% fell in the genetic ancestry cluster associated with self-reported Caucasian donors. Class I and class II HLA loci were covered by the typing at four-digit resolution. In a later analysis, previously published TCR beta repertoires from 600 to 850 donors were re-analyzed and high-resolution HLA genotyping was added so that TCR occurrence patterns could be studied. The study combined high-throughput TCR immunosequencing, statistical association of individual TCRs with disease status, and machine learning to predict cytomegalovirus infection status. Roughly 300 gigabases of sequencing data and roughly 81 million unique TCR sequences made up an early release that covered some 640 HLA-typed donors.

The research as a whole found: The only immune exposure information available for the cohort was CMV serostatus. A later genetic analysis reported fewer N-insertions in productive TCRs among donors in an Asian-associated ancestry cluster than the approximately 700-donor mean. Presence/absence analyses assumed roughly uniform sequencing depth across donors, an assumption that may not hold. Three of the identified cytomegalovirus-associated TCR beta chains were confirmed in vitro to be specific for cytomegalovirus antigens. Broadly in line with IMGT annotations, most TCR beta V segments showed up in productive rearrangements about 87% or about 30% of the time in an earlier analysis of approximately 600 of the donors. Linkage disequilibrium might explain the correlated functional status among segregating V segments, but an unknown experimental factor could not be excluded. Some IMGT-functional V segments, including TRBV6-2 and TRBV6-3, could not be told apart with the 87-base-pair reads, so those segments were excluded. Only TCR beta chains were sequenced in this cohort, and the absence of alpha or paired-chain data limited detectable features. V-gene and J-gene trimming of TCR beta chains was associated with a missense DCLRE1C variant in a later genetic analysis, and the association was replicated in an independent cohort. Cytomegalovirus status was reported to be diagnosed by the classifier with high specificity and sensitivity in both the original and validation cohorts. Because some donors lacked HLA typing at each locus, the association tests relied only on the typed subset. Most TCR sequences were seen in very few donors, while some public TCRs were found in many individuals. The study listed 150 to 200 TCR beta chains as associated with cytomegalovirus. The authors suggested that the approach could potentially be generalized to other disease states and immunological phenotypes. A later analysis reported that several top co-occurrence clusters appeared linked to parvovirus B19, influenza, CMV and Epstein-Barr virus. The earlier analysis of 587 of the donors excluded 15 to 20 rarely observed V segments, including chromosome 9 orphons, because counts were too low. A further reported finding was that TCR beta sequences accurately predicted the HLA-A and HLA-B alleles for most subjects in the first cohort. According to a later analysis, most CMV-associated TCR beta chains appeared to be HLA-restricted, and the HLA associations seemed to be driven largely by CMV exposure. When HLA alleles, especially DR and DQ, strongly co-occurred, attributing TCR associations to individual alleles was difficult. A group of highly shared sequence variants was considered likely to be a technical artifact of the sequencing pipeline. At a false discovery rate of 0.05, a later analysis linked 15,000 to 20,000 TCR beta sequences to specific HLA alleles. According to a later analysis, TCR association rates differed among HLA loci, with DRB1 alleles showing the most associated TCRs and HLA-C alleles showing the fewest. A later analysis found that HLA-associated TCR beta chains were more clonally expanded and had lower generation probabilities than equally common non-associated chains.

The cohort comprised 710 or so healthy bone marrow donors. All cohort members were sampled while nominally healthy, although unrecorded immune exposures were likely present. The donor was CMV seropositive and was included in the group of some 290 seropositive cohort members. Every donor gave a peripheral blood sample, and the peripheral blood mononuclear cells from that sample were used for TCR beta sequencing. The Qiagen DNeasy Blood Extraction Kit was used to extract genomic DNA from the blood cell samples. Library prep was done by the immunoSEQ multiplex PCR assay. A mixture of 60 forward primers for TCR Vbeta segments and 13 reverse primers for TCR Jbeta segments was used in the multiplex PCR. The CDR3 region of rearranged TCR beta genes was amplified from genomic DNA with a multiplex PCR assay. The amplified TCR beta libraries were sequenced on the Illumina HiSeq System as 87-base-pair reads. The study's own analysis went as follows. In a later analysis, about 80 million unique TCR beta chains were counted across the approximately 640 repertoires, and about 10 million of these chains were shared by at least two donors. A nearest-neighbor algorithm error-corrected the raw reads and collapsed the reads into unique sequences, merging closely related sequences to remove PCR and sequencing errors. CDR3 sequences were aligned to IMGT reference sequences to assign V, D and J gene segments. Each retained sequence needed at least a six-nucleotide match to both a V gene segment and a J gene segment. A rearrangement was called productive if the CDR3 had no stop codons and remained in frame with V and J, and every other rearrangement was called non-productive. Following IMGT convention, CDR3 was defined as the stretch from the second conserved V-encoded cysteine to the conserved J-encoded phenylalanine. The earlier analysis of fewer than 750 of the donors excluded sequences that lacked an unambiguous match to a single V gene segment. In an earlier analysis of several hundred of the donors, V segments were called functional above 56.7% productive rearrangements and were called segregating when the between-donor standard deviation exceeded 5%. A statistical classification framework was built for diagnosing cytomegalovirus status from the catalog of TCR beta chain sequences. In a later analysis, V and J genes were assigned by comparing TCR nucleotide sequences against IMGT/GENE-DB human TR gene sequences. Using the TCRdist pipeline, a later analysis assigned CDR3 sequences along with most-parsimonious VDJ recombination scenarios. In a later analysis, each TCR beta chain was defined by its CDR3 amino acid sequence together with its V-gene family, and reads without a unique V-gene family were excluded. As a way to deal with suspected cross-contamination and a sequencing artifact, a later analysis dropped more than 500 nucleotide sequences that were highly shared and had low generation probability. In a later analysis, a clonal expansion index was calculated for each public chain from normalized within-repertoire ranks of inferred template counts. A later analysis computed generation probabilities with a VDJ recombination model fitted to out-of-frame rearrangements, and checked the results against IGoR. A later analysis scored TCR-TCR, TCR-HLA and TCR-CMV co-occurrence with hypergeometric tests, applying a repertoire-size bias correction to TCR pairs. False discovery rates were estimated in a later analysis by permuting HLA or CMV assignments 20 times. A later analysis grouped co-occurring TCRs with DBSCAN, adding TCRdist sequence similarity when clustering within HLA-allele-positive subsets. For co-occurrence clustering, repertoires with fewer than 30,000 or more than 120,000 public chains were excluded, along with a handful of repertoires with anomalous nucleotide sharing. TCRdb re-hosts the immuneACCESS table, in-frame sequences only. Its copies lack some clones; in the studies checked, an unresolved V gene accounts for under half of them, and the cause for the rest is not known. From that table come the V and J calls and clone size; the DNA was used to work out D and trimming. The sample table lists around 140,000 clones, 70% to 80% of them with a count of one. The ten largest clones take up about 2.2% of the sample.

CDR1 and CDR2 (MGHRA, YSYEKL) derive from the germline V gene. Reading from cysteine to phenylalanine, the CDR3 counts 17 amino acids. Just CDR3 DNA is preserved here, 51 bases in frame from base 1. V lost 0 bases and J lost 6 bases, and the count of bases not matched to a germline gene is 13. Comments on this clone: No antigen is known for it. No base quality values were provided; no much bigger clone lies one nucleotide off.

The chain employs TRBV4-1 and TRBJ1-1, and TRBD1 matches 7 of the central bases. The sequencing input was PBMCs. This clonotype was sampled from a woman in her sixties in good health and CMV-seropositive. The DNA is TGCGCCAGCAGCCAAGATCGGCTTACAGGGGAAGGGGCTGAAGCTTTCTTT. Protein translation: CASSQDRLTGEGAEAFF.